Shown below are 3 T cell receptor beta chains from a single sample sequenced in a study of blood T cells in healthy people across ages. Then a second PCR, running roughly 7 to 11 cycles, was carried out with a sample-barcoded 5' primer and a J-beta primer mix. One entry per CDR3 protein results from TCRdb running MiXCR on the 5' RACE reads. The sample carries hundreds of thousands of distinct CDR3 sequences, 52% recorded once. The sequencing sample was made of blood. All receptors derive from a woman over 75 in good health.

Comments on this clonotype: A junction boundary mismatches the germline segment, possibly from a read error. The chain joins TRBV27 to TRBJ2-3; D is unresolved. CDR3 size: 13 residues. Germline CDR1 and CDR2: MNHEY and SMNVEV (reference sequence). CDR3 bases: TGTGCCGGCAGTTTATTGAGATCAGATACGCAGTATTTT. It codes for CAGSLLRSDTQYF.

This clonotype was detected a few times. This chain connects TRBV12-3 or TRBV12-4 to TRBJ1-2; weak D call: TRBD1 (6 bases). The CDR3 covers 14 residues. Trimming removed 7 bases from V and 4 bases from J, with 16 bases in between. The CDR3 region is CASNPTGFGYGYTF. Written as DNA, the CDR3 is TGTGCCAGCAATCCCACAGGGTTCGGCTATGGCTACACCTTC.

This clonotype was counted ten times or more. The chain employs TRBV12-3 or TRBV12-4 and TRBJ2-6; 9 positions agree with TRBD1. This CDR3 is 17 amino acids long. V lost 5 bases, J lost 0 bases, and 5 bases stayed unmatched. The chain's CDR3 is CASSGQGIPSGANVLTF. CDR3 DNA: TGTGCCAGCAGTGGACAGGGGATCCCCTCTGGGGCCAACGTCCTGACTTTC.